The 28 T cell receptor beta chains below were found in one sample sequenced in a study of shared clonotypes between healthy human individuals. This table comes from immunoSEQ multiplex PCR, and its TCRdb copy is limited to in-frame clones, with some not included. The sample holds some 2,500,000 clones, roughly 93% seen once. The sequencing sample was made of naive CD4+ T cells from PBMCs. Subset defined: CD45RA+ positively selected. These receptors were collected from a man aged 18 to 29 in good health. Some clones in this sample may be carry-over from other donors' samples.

This chain's CDR3 is CASSLGAGPTETQYF. As DNA, the CDR3 is TGTGCCAGCAGCCTCGGCGCCGGCCCGACCGAGACCCAGTACTTC. The gene calls are TRBV7-6 and TRBJ2-5; D remains ambiguous. CDR1 is SGHVS, CDR2 FNYEAQ, per germline. V lost 5 bases to trimming and J lost 5 bases, with 18 bases between them. This CDR3 is built from 15 residues.

The CDR3 nucleotides read TGTGCCAGCAGCTGGGACGGACTCTCCTACGAGCAGTACTTC. Protein sequence: CASSWDGLSYEQYF. This chain uses TRBV5-4 with TRBJ2-7; tentatively, D is TRBD1 or TRBD2 (5 bases each). The CDR3 is 14 residues long. Germline assignment: CDR1 SGHNT and CDR2 YYREEE (reference sequence). The V gene lost 3 bases and the J gene lost 0 bases, with 10 bases spanning the gap.

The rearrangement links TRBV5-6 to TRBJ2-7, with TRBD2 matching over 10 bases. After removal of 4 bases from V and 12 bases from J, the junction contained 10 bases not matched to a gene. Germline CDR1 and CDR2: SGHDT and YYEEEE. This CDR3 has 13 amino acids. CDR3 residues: CASSQRTSGNPYF. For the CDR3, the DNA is TGTGCCAGCAGCCAACGGACTAGCGGAAATCCGTACTTC.

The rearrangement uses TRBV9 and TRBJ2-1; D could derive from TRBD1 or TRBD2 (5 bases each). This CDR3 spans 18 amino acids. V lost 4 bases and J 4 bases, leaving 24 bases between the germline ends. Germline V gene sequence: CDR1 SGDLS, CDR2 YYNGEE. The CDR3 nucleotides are TGTGCCAGCAGCCTCTCTCTCCGGGACCAGCGACGTTACAATGAGCAGTTCTTC. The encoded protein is CASSLSLRDQRRYNEQFF.

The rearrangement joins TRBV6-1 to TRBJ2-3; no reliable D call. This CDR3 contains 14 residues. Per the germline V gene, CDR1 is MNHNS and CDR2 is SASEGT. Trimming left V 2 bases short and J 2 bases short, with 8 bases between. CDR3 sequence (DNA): TGTGCCAGCAGTGAACTTCTCTACACAGATACGCAGTATTTT. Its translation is CASSELLYTDTQYF.

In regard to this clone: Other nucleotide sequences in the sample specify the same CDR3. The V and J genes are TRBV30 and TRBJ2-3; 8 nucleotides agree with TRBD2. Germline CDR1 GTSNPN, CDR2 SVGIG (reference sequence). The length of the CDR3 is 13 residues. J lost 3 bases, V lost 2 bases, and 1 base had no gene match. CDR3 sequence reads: CAWSRGGTDTQYF. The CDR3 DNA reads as TGTGCCTGGAGTCGGGGGGGAACAGATACGCAGTATTTT.

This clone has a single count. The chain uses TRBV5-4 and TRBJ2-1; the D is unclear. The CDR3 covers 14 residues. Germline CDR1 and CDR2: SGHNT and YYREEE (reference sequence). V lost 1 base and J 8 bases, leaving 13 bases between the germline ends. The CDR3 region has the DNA TGTGCCAGCAGCTTGTTCTCCCTTACCCATGAGCAGTTCTTC. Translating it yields CASSLFSLTHEQFF.

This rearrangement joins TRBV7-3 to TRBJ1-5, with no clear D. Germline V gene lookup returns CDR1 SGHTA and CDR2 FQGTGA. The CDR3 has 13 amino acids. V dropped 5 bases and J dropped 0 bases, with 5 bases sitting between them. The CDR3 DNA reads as TGTGCCAGCAGCACTTATAGCAATCAGCCCCAGCATTTT. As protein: CASSTYSNQPQHF.

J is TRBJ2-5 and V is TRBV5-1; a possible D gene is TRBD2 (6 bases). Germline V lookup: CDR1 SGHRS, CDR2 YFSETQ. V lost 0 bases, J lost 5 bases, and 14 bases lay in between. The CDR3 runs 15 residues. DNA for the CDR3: TGCGCCAGCAGCTTGGTATCGGGAGAGAGGGAGACCCAGTACTTC. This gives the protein CASSLVSGERETQYF.

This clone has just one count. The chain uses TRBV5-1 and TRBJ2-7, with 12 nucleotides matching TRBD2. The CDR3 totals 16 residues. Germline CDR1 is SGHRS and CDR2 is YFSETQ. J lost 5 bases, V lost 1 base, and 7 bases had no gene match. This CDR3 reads CASSLRLAGGPDEQYF. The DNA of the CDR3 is TGCGCCAGCAGCTTGCGGCTAGCGGGAGGGCCGGACGAGCAGTACTTC.

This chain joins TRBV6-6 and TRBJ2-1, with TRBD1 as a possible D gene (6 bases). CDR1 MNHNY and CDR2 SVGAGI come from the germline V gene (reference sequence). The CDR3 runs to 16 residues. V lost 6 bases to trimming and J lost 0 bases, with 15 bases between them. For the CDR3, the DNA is TGTGCCAGCAGCCTCATGCCACAGGGCTCCTACAATGAGCAGTTCTTC. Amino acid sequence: CASSLMPQGSYNEQFF.

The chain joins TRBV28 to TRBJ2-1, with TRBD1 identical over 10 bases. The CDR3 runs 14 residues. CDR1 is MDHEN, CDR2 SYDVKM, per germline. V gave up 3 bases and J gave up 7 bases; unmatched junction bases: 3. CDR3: CASSLGQGPNEQFF. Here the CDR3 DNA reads TGTGCCAGCAGTTTGGGACAGGGGCCAAATGAGCAGTTCTTC.

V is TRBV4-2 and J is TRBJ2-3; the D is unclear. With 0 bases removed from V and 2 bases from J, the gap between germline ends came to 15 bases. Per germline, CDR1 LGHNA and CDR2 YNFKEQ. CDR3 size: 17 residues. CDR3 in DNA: TGTGCCAGCAGCCAAGACGGGCGACGGCCGGTCACAGATACGCAGTATTTT. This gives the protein CASSQDGRRPVTDTQYF.

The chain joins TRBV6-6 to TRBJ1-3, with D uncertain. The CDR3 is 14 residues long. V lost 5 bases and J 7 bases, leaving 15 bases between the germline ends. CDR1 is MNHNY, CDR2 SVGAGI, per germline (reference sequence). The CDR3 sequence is CASSPSALGNTIYF. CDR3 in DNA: TGTGCCAGCAGTCCGTCGGCTCTTGGGAACACCATATATTTT.

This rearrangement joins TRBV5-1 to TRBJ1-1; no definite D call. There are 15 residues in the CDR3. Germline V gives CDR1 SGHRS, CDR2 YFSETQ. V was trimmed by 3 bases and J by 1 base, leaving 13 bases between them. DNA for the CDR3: TGCGCCAGCAGCTATATCGGAGGGCCGAACACTGAAGCTTTCTTT. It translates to CASSYIGGPNTEAFF.

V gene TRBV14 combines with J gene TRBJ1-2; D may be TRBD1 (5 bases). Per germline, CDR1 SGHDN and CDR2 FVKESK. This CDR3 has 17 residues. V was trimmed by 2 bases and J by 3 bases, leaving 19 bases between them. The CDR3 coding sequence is TGTGCCAGCAGCCAAAGTCTAGGGGCAGGACGGGACTATGGCTACACCTTC. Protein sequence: CASSQSLGAGRDYGYTF. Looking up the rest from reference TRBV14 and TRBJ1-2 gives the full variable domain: EAGVTQFPSHSVIEKGQTVTLRCDPISGHDNLYWYRRVMGKEIKFLLHFVKESKQDESGMPNNRFLAERTGGTYSTLKVQPAELEDSGVYFCASSQSLGAGRDYGYTFGSGTRLTVV.

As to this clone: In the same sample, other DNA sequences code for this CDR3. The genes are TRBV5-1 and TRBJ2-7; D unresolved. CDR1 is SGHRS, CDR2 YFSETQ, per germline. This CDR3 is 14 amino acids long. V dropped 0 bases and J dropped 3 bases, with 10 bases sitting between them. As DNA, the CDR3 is TGCGCCAGCAGCTTGGGTGGCAGCCTCTACGAGCAGTACTTC. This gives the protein CASSLGGSLYEQYF.

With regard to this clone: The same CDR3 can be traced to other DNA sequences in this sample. The CDR3 DNA reads as TGTGCCAGCAGCGTCGGGACTTCACAAGAGACCCAGTACTTC. It specifies CASSVGTSQETQYF. V usage is TRBV9 and J usage is TRBJ2-5, with D maybe TRBD2 (6 bases). The CDR3 is 14 amino acids. V was clipped by 2 bases and J by 2 bases, with 10 bases between them. The germline V gene has CDR1 SGDLS and CDR2 YYNGEE.

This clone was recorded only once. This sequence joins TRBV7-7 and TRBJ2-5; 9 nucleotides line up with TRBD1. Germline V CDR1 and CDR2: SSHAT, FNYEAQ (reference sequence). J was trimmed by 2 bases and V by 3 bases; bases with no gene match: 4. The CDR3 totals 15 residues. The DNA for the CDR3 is TGTGCCAGCAGCTTGGGGACAGGGCTTCAAGAGACCCAGTACTTC. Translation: CASSLGTGLQETQYF.

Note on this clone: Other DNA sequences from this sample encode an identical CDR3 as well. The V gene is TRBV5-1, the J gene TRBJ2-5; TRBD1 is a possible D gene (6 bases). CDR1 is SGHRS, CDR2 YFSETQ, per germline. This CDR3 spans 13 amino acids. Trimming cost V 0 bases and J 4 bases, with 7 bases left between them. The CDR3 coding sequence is TGCGCCAGCAGCTTGGGGGGGCCAGAGACCCAGTACTTC. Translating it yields CASSLGGPETQYF.

In DNA form, the CDR3 reads TGCGCCAGCAGCCAAGAAACCCAGGTGGGGGACCTCGACCTCTACGAGCAGTACTTC. Encoded protein: CASSQETQVGDLDLYEQYF. The chain recombines TRBV4-1 with TRBJ2-7; D might be TRBD1 or TRBD2, each matching 5 bases. V dropped 0 bases and J dropped 3 bases, with 24 bases sitting between them. Per germline, CDR1 MGHRA and CDR2 YSYEKL. CDR3 size: 19 residues.

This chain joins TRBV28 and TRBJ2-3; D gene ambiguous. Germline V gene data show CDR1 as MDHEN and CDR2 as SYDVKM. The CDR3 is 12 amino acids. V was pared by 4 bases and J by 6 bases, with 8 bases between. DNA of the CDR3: TGTGCCAGCAGTTCCAACTGGGATACGCAGTATTTT. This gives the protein CASSSNWDTQYF.

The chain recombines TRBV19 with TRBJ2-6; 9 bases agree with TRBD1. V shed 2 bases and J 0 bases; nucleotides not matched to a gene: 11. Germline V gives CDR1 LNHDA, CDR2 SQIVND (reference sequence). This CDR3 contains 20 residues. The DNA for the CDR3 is TGTGCCAGTAGTATACGGGGACCGGGACAGGGCTTCTCTGGGGCCAACGTCCTGACTTTC. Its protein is CASSIRGPGQGFSGANVLTF.

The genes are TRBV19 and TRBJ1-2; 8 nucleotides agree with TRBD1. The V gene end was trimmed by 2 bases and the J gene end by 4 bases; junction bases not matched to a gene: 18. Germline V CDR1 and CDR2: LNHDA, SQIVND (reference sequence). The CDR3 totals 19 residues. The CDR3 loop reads CASSISGAGGEIRSYGYTF. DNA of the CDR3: TGTGCCAGTAGTATATCAGGGGCAGGGGGCGAAATTCGTAGCTATGGCTACACCTTC.

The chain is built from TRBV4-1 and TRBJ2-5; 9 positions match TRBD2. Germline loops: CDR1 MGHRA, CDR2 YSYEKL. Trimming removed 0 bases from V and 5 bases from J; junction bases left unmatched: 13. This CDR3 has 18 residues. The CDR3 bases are TGCGCCAGCAGCCAAGACCGTCTAGCGGGAAATTCGGGGGAGACCCAGTACTTC. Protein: CASSQDRLAGNSGETQYF.

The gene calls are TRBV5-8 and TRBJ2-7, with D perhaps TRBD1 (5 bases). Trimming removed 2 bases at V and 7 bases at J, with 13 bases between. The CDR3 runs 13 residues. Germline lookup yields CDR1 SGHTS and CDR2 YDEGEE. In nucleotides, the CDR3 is TGTGCCAGCAGCTTCAGGACAATCGGGGAGCAGTACTTC. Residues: CASSFRTIGEQYF.

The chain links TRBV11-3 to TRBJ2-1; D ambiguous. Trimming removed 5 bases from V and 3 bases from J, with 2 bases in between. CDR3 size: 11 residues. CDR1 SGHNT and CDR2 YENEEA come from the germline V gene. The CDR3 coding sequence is TGTGCCAGCAGCGGCTACAATGAGCAGTTCTTC. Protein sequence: CASSGYNEQFF.

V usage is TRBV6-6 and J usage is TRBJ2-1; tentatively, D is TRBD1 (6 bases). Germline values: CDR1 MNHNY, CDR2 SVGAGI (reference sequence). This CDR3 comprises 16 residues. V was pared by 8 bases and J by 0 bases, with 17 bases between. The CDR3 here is CASAGDTAASYNEQFF. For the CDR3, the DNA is TGTGCCAGCGCAGGGGATACTGCGGCCTCCTACAATGAGCAGTTCTTC.